Each of the 6 T cell receptor beta chains below was sequenced from the same sample in a study of control samples from healthy donors and cancer patients (dated by TCRdb to the early 2020s). Library preparation employed the immunoSEQ multiplex PCR assay. TCRdb re-hosts the immuneACCESS table, in-frame sequences only. Its copies lack some clones; in the studies checked, an unresolved V gene accounts for under half of them, and the cause for the rest is not known. Within this sample are some 140,000 clones, with 89% of them counted one time only. The ten top clones hold approximately 7.5% of the sample. Sequences were obtained from PBMCs. These receptors were obtained from a man between 50 and 59 years old with head and neck cancer.

The chain combines TRBV13 with TRBJ2-7; 8 nucleotides agree with TRBD2. With V trimmed by 5 bases and J by 0 bases, 12 bases remained unmatched. This CDR3 comprises 17 residues. The germline V gene has CDR1 PRHDT and CDR2 FYEKMQ (reference sequence). CDR3 nucleotides: TGTGCCAGCAGCCGAACCCCCTCTAGCGGGCCCTCCTACGAGCAGTACTTC. It codes for CASSRTPSSGPSYEQYF.

The J gene is TRBJ2-1, the V gene TRBV11-2; D ambiguous. This CDR3 is built from 11 residues. CDR1 and CDR2 (germline): SGHAT, FQNNGV. Trimming removed 1 base at V and 10 bases at J, with 5 bases between. The CDR3 loop is CASSLGREQFF. Written as DNA, the CDR3 is TGTGCCAGCAGCTTAGGTAGGGAGCAGTTCTTC.

This chain links TRBV7-6 with TRBJ1-1; 8 bases match TRBD1. Germline V gene sequence: CDR1 SGHVS, CDR2 FNYEAQ. This CDR3 spans 16 amino acids. Germline trimming cut 5 bases from V and 0 bases from J; bases unmatched to any gene: 8. CDR3 bases: TGTGCCAGCAGCGTACCGACAGGGGAGGTGAACACTGAAGCTTTCTTT. Protein sequence: CASSVPTGEVNTEAFF.

The V call is TRBV2, the J call TRBJ1-1, with TRBD1 as a possible D gene (5 bases). CDR3 size: 13 residues. Trimming stripped 6 bases from V and 0 bases from J, with 8 bases between. In germline, CDR1 is SNHLY, CDR2 FYNNEI. CDR3 sequence reads: CASRRGMNTEAFF. Here the CDR3 DNA reads TGTGCCAGCAGGAGGGGAATGAACACTGAAGCTTTCTTT.

The chain carries TRBV4-1 and TRBJ2-2; TRBD2 matches at 8 bases. The length of the CDR3 is 17 residues. With 4 bases clipped from V and 7 bases from J, the junction kept 14 bases outside the gene matches. Germline V gene data show CDR1 as MGHRA and CDR2 as YSYEKL. The CDR3 protein is CASSLRSGGAGIGELFF. In DNA form, the CDR3 reads TGCGCCAGCAGCCTCCGGTCCGGGGGGGCCGGAATCGGGGAGCTGTTTTTT.

The gene calls are TRBV24-1 and TRBJ2-1; D unclear. V was pared by 2 bases and J by 8 bases, with 9 bases between. CDR1 KGHDR and CDR2 SFDVKD come from the germline V gene. This CDR3 has 13 residues. The CDR3: CATSDSRRDEQFF. DNA of the CDR3: TGTGCCACCAGTGATTCGAGACGAGATGAGCAGTTCTTC.